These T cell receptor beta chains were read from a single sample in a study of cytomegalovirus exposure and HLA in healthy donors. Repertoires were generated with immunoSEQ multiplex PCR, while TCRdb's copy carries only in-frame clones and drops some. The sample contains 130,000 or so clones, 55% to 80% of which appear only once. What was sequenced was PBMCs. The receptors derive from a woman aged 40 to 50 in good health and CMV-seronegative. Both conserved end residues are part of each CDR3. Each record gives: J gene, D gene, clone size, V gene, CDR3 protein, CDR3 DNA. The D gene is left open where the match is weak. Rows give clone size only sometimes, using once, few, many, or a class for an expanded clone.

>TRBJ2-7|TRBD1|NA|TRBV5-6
CASSVQGQGNHEQYF
TGTGCCAGCAGCGTGCAGGGACAGGGGAACCACGAGCAGTACTTC
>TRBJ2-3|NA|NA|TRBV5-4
CASSGHPMDTQYF
TGTGCCAGCTCGGGACACCCCATGGATACGCAGTATTTT
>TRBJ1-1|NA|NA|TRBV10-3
CAISDRRGTEAFF
TGTGCCATCAGTGACAGAAGGGGCACTGAAGCTTTCTTT
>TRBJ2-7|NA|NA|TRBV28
CASSTTSPGAYEQYF
TGTGCCAGCAGCACCACCTCTCCAGGGGCCTACGAGCAGTACTTC
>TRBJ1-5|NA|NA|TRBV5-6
CASSLGQVANQPQHF
TGTGCCAGCAGCTTGGGACAGGTCGCAAATCAGCCCCAGCATTTT
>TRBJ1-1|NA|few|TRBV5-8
CASSPRGMNTEAFF
TGTGCCAGCAGCCCAAGGGGTATGAACACTGAAGCTTTCTTT
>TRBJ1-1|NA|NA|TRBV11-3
CASSRTAVHEAFF
TGTGCCAGCAGCAGGACAGCGGTGCATGAAGCTTTCTTT
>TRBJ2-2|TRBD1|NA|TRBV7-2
CASSLLGGLNTGELFF
TGTGCCAGCAGCTTACTAGGGGGCCTAAACACCGGGGAGCTGTTTTTT
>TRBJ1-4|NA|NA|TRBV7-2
CASSLQINEKLFF
TGTGCCAGCAGCTTACAGATAAATGAAAAACTGTTTTTT
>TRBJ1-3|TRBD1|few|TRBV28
CATWDRARSGNTIYF
TGTGCCACCTGGGACAGGGCCCGCTCTGGAAACACCATATATTTT
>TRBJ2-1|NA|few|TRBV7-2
CASSPQAGARGNEQFF
TGTGCCAGCAGCCCTCAGGCGGGGGCGAGAGGGAATGAGCAGTTCTTC
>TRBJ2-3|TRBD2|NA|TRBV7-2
CASSFRAGGRTDTQYF
TGTGCCAGCAGCTTCAGAGCGGGGGGGCGCACAGATACGCAGTATTTT
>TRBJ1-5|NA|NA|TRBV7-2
CASSLVGQPQHF
TGTGCCAGCAGCTTAGTCGGTCAGCCCCAGCATTTT
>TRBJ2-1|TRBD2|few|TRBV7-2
CASSLWRGAQYNEQFF
TGTGCCAGCAGCTTATGGCGGGGGGCACAATACAATGAGCAGTTCTTC
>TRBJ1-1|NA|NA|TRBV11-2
CASSLKPGAEAFF
TGTGCCAGCAGCTTAAAACCAGGGGCTGAAGCTTTCTTT
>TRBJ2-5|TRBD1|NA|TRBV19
CASSIQGAPRAQYF
TGTGCCAGTAGTATCCAGGGGGCCCCGCGGGCCCAGTACTTC
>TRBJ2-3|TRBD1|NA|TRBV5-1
CASSFGTGDTDTQYF
TGCGCCAGCAGCTTCGGGACAGGGGACACAGATACGCAGTATTTT
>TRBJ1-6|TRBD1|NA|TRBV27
CASSPEFGTANSPLHF
TGTGCCAGCAGTCCGGAATTTGGGACAGCAAATTCACCCCTCCACTTT
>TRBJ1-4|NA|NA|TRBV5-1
CASSLTDPGGEKLFF
TGCGCCAGCAGCCTGACAGACCCGGGGGGCGAAAAACTGTTTTTT
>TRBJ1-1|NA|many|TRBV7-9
CASSLLTNTEAFF
TGTGCCAGCAGCCTACTAACAAACACTGAAGCTTTCTTT
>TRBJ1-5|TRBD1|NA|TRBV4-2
CASSQNIRQGAYQPQHF
TGTGCCAGCAGCCAGAATATTCGACAGGGGGCTTACCAGCCCCAGCATTTT
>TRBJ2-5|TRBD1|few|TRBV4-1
CASSQNPGQGLETQYF
TGCGCCAGCAGCCAAAACCCGGGACAGGGTTTAGAGACCCAGTACTTC
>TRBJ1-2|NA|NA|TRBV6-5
CASSYDSGDHGYTF
TGTGCCAGCAGTTACGATTCAGGGGACCATGGCTACACCTTC
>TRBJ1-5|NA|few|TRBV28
CASSSTLRGGQPQHF
TGTGCCAGCAGTTCCACCCTCAGGGGTGGTCAGCCCCAGCATTTT
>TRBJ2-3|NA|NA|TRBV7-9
CASSLRSARIDTQYF
TGTGCCAGCAGCTTAAGAAGCGCGAGAATAGATACGCAGTATTTT
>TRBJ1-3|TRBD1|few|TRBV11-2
CASSQDRGNTIYF
TGTGCCAGCAGTCAGGACAGGGGAAACACCATATATTTT
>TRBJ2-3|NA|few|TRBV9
CASSVEGGTDTQYF
TGTGCCAGCAGCGTAGAGGGGGGCACAGATACGCAGTATTTT
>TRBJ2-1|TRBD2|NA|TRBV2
CAGSGRGYSYNEQFF
TGTGCCGGGTCCGGGAGGGGGTACTCCTACAATGAGCAGTTCTTC